This T cell receptor beta chain came from a study of blood T cell repertoires in COVID-19. Study in general: The analysed material was cDNA or gDNA that came from T cells, B-cell-depleted T cells, or PBMCs.

Study members were between about 18 and 90 years old and lived in approximately 25 US regions. Libraries were prepared by immunoSEQ multiplex PCR; TCRdb keeps only in-frame clonotypes and omits some of them. This sample has around 300,000 clones, with approximately 92% found just once. Material for sequencing was PBMCs or T cells enriched from blood (not recorded which). The TCR originated in a young woman who had recovered from COVID-19.

The chain's CDR3 is CSDVDCDNEKLFF. CDR3 sequence (DNA): TGCAGCGACGTGGACTGTGATAATGAAAAACTGTTTTTT. V gene TRBV29-1 combines with J gene TRBJ1-4, with D unclear. V was clipped by 7 bases and J by 4 bases, with 13 bases between them. Germline-derived CDR1 and CDR2 are SQVTM and ANQGSEA. CDR3 length: 13 residues. Full variable domain (outside the CDR3, taken from reference TRBV29-1 and TRBJ1-4): SAVISQKPSRDICQRGTSLTIQCQVDSQVTMMFWYRQQPGQSLTLIATANQGSEATYESGFVIDKFPISRPNLTFSTLTVSNMSPEDSSIYLCSDVDCDNEKLFFGSGTQLSVL.